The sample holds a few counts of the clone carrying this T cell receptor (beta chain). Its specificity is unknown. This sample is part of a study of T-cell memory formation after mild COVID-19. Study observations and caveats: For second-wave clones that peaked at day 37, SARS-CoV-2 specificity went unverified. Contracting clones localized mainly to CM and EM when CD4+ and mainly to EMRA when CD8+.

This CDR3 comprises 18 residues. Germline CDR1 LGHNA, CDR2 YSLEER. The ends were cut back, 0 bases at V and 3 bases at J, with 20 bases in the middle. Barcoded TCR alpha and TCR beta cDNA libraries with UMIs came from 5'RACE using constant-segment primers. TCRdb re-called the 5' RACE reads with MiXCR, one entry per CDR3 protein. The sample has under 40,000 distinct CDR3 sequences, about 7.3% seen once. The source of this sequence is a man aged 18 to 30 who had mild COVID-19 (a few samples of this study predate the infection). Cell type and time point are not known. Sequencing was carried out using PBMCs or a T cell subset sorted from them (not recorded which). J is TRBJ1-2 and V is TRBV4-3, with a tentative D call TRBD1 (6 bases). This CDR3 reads CASSQDSPRGGADYGYTF. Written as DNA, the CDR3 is TGCGCCAGCAGCCAAGATAGCCCCAGAGGGGGGGCGGACTATGGCTACACCTTC.